This T cell receptor beta chain was recovered during a study of control samples from healthy donors and cancer patients. Data came from immunoSEQ multiplex PCR; TCRdb stores just in-frame clones and leaves some out. Of 130,000 or so clones in the sample, 94% were seen once. This receptor was taken from a man aged 35 to 55 in good health. Sequenced material: blood.

CDR3 nucleotides: TGTGCCACCAAGATCCGGGACAGACCCTACGAGCAGTACTTC. Protein sequence: CATKIRDRPYEQYF. V usage is TRBV24-1 and J usage is TRBJ2-7, with TRBD1 matching over 7 bases. The V gene's germline CDR1 is KGHDR and CDR2 SFDVKD. This CDR3 is built from 14 residues. After removal of 8 bases from V and 2 bases from J, the junction contained 8 bases not matched to a gene.